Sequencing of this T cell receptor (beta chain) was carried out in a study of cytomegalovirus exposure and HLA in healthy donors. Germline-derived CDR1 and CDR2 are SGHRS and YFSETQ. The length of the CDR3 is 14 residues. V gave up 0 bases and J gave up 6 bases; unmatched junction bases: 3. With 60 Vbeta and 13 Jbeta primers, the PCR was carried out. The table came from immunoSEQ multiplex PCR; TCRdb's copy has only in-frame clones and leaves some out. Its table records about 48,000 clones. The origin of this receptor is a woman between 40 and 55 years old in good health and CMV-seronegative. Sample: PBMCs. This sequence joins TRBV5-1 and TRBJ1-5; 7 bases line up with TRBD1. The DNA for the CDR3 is TGCGCCAGCAGCTTGGTCCCAGGGGGTCAGCCCCAGCATTTT. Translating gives CASSLVPGGQPQHF. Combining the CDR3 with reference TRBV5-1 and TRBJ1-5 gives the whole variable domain KAGVTQTPRYLIKTRGQQVTLSCSPISGHRSVSWYQQTPGQGLQFLFEYFSETQRNKGNFPGRFSGRQFSNSRSEMNVSTLELGDSALYLCASSLVPGGQPQHFGDGTRLSIL.